These 8 T cell receptor beta chains came from one sample sequenced in a study of blood T cell repertoires in COVID-19. Generated by immunoSEQ multiplex PCR, the TCRdb table keeps only in-frame clones and is missing some. Here the sample spans some 200,000 clones, roughly 84% being singletons. Sequences were obtained from PBMCs or T cells enriched from blood (not recorded which). These TCRs come from a man aged 30-40 years in a cohort exposed to, infected with or recovered from COVID-19 (not recorded which).

In its sample, this clone was seen once. The chain links TRBV7-9 to TRBJ2-3; maybe TRBD2 (5 bases). The CDR3 spans 16 residues. CDR1 is SEHNR, CDR2 FQNEAQ, per germline (reference sequence). V shed 7 bases and J shed 1 base, with 18 bases lying between them. The CDR3 DNA sequence: TGTGCCAGCACCCTCTTCTCCGGGATCGGCACAGATACGCAGTATTTT. Translating gives CASTLFSGIGTDTQYF.

This chain links TRBV24-1 with TRBJ1-5; tentative D call: TRBD1 (5 bases). Germline CDR1 reads KGHDR; CDR2 reads SFDVKD. The CDR3 totals 15 residues. V was cut by 0 bases and J by 6 bases, with 11 bases left in between. CDR3 DNA: TGTGCCACCAGTGATTTGGGACATCCCGGTCAGCCCCAGCATTTT. Translation: CATSDLGHPGQPQHF.

The J gene is TRBJ1-2, the V gene TRBV6-1; 7 bases agree with TRBD1. V lost 2 bases to trimming and J lost 6 bases; unmatched junction nucleotides: 9. In germline, CDR1 is MNHNS, CDR2 SASEGT. This CDR3 has 15 residues. DNA of the CDR3: TGTGCCAGCAGTGAAAACACGAAGGGGGCCAATGGCTACACCTTC. Protein sequence: CASSENTKGANGYTF.

The chain links TRBV10-3 to TRBJ1-1, with D unresolved. Trimming pared 0 bases from V and 0 bases from J, leaving 8 bases between. Germline lookup yields CDR1 ENHRY and CDR2 SYGVKD. This CDR3 comprises 15 residues. As DNA, the CDR3 is TGTGCCATCAGTGAGTCGAGTCTTTTGAACACTGAAGCTTTCTTT. This codes for CAISESSLLNTEAFF.

This sequence joins TRBV27 and TRBJ1-1; possibly TRBD1 for D (5 bases). CDR3 length: 14 amino acids. Germline values: CDR1 MNHEY, CDR2 SMNVEV (reference sequence). The V and J ends lost 2 bases and 3 bases respectively, with 10 bases between them. As DNA, the CDR3 is TGTGCCAGCAGTTTAGGGGGGGGATACACTGAAGCTTTCTTT. This sequence encodes CASSLGGGYTEAFF.

The rearrangement links TRBV6-1 to TRBJ2-7, with TRBD1 as a possible D gene (6 bases). The germline gives CDR1 MNHNS, CDR2 SASEGT. CDR3 length equals 14 residues. Between the trimmed V and J ends, which lost 1 base and 4 bases, there was a span of 11 bases. CDR3 bases: TGTGCCAGCAGTGAAGGAGGACAGTCGTACGAGCAGTACTTC. Its translation: CASSEGGQSYEQYF.

The V gene is TRBV7-6, the J gene TRBJ1-6; 7 bases are shared with TRBD1. In germline, CDR1 is SGHVS, CDR2 FNYEAQ. Trimming took 1 base from V and 6 from J; bases not matched to a gene: 0. CDR3 length equals 14 residues. The CDR3 loop reads CASSLDRGNSPLHF. CDR3 nucleotides: TGTGCCAGCAGCTTAGACAGGGGTAATTCACCCCTCCACTTT.

V and J are TRBV5-4 and TRBJ2-1; TRBD2 matches 11 bases. V lost 4 bases, J lost 6 bases, and 9 bases stayed unmatched. Per germline, CDR1 SGHNT and CDR2 YYREEE (reference sequence). CDR3 size: 16 residues. CDR3 amino acids: CASSHGLAGSLNEQFF. The DNA of the CDR3 is TGTGCCAGCAGCCACGGACTAGCGGGCTCCCTCAATGAGCAGTTCTTC.